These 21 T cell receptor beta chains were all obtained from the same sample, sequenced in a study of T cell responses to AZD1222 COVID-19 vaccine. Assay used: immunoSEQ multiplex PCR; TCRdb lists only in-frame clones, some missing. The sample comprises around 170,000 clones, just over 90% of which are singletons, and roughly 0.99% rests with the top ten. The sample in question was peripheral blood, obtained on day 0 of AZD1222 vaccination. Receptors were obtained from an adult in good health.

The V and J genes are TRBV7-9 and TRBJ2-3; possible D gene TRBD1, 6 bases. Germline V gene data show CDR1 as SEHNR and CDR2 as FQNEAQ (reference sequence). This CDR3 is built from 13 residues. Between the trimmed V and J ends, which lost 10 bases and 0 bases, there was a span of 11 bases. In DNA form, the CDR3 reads TGTGCCACCTCGGGACACAGCACAGATACGCAGTATTTT. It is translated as CATSGHSTDTQYF. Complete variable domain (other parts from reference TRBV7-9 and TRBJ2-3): DTGVSQNPRHKITKRGQNVTFRCDPISEHNRLYWYRQTLGQGPEFLTYFQNEAQLEKSRLLSDRFSAERPKGSFSTLEIQRTEQGDSAMYLCATSGHSTDTQYFGPGTRLTVL.

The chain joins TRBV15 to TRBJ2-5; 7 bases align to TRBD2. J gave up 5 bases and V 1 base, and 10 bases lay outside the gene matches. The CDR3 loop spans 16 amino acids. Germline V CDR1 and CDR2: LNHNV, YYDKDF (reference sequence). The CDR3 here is CATSRAPTGGGETQYF. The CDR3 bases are TGTGCCACCAGCAGAGCCCCCACGGGAGGCGGGGAGACCCAGTACTTC.

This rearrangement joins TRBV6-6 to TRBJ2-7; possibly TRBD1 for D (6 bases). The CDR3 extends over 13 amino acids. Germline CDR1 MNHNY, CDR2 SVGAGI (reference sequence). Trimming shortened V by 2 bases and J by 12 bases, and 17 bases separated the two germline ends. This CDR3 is CASSYAGTSHAYF. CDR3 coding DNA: TGTGCCAGCAGTTACGCCGGGACATCCCATGCGTACTTC.

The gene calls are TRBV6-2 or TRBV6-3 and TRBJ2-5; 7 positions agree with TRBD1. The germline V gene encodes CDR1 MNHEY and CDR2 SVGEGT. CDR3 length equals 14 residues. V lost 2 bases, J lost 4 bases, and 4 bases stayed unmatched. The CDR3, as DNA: TGTGCCAGCAGTTACAAAAGGGGGCGAGAGACCCAGTACTTC. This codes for CASSYKRGRETQYF.

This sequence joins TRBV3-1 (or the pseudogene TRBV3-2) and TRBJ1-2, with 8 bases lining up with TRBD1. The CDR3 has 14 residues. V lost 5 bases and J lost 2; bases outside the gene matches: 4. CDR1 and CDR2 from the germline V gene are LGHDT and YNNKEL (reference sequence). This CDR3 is CASSAQGGNYGYTF. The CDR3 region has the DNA TGTGCCAGCAGCGCACAGGGGGGAAACTATGGCTACACCTTC.

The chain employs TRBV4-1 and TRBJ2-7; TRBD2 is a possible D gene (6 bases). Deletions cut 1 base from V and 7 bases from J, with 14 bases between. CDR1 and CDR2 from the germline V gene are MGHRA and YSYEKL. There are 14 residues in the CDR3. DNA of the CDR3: TGCGCCAGCAGCCAAGTGGAGGGTTCGCGGGAGCAGTACTTC. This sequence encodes CASSQVEGSREQYF.

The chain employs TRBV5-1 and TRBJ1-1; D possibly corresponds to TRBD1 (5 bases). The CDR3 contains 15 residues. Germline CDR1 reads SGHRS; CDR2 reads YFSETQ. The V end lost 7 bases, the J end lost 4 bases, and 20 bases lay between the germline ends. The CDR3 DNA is TGCGCCAGCCTTAAAGACAGCTCTAGCGGCACTGAAGCTTTCTTT. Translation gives CASLKDSSSGTEAFF.

The CDR3 nucleotides read TGTGCCAGCAGTCCGTTGGGGCCCGGACAGGGTAATTCACCCCTCCACTTT. Its protein is CASSPLGPGQGNSPLHF. The gene calls are TRBV3-1 (or the pseudogene TRBV3-2) and TRBJ1-6; 8 nucleotides line up with TRBD1. The CDR3 sequence is 17 residues long. V was clipped by 6 bases and J by 6 bases; unmatched bases: 13. The germline gives CDR1 LGHDT, CDR2 YNNKEL (reference sequence).

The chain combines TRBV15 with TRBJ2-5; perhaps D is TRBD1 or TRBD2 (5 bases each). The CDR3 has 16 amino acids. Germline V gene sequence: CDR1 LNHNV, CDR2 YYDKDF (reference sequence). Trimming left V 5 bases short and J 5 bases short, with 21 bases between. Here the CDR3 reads CATSPPGRGVGETQYF. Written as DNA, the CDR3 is TGTGCCACCAGCCCTCCCGGTAGAGGGGTTGGGGAGACCCAGTACTTC.

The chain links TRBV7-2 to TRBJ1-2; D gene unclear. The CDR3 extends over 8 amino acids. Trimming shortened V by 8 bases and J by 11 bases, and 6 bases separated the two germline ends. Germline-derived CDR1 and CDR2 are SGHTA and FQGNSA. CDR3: CASQPYTF. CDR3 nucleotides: TGTGCCAGCCAGCCATACACCTTC.

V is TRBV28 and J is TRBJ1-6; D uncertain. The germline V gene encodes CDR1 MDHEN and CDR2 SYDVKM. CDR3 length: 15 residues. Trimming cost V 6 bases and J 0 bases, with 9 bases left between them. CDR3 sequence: CASSPFSSYNSPLHF. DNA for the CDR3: TGTGCCAGCAGCCCGTTTAGCTCCTATAATTCACCCCTCCACTTT.

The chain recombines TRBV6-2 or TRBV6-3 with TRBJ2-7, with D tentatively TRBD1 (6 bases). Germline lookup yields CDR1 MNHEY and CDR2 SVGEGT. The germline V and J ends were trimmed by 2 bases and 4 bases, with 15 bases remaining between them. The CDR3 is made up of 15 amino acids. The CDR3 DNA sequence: TGTGCCAGCAGTTACCTCAACAGGGTATCGTACGAGCAGTACTTC. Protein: CASSYLNRVSYEQYF.

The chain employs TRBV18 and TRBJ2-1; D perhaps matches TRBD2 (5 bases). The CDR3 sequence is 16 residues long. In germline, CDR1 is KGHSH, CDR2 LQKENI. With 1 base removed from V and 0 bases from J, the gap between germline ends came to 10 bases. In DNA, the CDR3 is TGTGCCAGCTCACCACGGGAGCGGTTCTCCTACAATGAGCAGTTCTTC. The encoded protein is CASSPRERFSYNEQFF.

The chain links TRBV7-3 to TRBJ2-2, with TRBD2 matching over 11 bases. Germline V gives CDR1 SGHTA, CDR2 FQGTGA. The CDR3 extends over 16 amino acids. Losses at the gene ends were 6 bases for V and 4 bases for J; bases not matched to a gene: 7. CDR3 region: CASSSGLAVPTGELFF. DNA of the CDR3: TGTGCCAGCAGTTCGGGACTAGCGGTTCCCACCGGGGAGCTGTTTTTT. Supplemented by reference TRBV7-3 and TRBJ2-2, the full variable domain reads GAGVSQTPSNKVTEKGKYVELRCDPISGHTALYWYRQSLGQGPEFLIYFQGTGAADDSGLPNDRFFAVRPEGSVSTLKIQRTERGDSAVYLCASSSGLAVPTGELFFGEGSRLTVL.

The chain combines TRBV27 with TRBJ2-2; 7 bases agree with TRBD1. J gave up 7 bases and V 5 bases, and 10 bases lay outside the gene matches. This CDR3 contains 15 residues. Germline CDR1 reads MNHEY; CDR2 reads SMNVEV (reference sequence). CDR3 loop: CASSRRAGGNGELFF. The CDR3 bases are TGTGCCAGCAGTCGCCGGGCAGGGGGTAACGGGGAGCTGTTTTTT.

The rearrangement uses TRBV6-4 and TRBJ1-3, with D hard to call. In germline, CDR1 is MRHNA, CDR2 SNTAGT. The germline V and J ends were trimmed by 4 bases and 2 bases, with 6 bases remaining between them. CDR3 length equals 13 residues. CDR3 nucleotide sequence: TGTGCCAGCAGTGCAAGCGCTGGAAACACCATATATTTT. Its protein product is CASSASAGNTIYF.

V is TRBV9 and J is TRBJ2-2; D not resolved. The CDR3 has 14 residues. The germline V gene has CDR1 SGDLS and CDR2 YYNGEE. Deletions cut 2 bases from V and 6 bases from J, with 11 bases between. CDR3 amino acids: CASSVGASAGELFF. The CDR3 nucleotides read TGTGCCAGCAGCGTGGGTGCCTCGGCCGGGGAGCTGTTTTTT.

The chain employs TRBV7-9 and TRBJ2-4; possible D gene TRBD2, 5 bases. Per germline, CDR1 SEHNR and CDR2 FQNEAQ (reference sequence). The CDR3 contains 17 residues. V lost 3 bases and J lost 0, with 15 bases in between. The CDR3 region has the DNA TGTGCCAGCAGCTTTACCCGGGATCCCAAAGCCAAAAACATTCAGTACTTC. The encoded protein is CASSFTRDPKAKNIQYF.

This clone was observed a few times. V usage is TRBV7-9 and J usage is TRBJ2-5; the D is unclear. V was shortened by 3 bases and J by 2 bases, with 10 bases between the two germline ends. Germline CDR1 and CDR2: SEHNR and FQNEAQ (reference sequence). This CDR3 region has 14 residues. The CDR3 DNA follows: TGTGCCAGCAGCTTCCCCCTAGAACAAGAGACCCAGTACTTC. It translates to CASSFPLEQETQYF.

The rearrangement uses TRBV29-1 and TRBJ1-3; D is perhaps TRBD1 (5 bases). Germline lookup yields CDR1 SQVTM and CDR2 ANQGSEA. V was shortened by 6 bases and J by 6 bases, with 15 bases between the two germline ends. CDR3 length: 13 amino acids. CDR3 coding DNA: TGCAGCGTCCTTAGAGGGGCAGAAAACACCATATATTTT. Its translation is CSVLRGAENTIYF.

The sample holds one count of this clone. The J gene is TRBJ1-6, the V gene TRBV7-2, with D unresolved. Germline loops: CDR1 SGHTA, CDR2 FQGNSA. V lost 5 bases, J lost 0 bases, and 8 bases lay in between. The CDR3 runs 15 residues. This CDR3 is CASSRRSSYNSPLHF. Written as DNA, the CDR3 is TGTGCCAGCAGCCGTAGAAGCTCCTATAATTCACCCCTCCACTTT.